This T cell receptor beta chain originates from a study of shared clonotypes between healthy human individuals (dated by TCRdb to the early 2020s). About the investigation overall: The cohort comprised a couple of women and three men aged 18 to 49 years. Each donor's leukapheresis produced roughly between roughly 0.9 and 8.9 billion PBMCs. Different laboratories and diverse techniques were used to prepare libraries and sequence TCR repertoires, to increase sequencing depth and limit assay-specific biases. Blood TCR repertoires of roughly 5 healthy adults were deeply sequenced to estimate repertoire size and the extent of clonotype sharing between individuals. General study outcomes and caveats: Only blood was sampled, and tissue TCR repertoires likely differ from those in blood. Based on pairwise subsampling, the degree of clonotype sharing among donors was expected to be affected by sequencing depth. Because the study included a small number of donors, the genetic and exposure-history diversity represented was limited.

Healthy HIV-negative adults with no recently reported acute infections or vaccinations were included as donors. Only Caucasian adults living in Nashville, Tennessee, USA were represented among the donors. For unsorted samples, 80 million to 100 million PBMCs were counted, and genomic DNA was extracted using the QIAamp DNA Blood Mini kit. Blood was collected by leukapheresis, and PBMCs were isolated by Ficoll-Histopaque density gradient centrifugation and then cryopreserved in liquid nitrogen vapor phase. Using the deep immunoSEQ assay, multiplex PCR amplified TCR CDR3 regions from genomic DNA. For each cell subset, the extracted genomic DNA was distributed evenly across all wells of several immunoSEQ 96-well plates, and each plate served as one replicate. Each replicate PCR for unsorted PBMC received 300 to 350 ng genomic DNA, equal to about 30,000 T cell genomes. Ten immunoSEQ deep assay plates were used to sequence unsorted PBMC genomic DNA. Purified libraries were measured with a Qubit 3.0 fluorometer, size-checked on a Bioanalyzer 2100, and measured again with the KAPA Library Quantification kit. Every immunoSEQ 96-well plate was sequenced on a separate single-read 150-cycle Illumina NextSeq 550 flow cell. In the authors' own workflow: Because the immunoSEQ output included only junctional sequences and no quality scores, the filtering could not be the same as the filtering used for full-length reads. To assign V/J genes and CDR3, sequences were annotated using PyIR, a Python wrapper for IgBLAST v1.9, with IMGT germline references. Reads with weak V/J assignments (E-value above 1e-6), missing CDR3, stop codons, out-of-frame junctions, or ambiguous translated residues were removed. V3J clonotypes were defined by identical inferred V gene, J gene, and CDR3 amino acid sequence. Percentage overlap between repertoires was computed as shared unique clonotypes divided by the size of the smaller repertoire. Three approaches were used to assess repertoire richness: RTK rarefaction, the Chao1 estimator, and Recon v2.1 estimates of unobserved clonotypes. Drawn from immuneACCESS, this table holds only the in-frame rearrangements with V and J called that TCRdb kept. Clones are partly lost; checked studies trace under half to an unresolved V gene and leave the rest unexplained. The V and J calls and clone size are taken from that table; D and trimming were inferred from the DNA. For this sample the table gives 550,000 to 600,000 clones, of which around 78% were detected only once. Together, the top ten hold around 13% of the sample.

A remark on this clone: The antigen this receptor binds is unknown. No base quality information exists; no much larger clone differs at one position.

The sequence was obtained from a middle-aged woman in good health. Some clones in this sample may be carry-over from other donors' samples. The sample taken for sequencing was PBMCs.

The nucleotide sequence is given as TGTGCCAGCAGCCTGACGGCAGGGGCGGATTCACCCCTCCACTTT. Translated, it gives CASSLTAGADSPLHF. The V gene is TRBV5-4 and the J gene is TRBJ1-6; the best D guess is TRBD1, with 6 bases matching. In the germline V gene (reference sequence), CDR1 corresponds to SGHNT and CDR2 to YYREEE. Between the V and J ends, shortened by 4 bases and 8 bases respectively, the junction contains 16 bases. The CDR3 spans 15 residues, from the cysteine through the phenylalanine. The only DNA kept is the CDR3, 45 bases in frame from the first base.